This is a list of T cell receptor beta chains from one sample in a study of T cells after yellow fever vaccination. Each CDR3 protein gets one entry after TCRdb re-called the 5' RACE reads with MiXCR. The sample lists a few hundred thousand distinct CDR3 sequences, under 25% seen once, with over 11% in the top ten. The starting material was PBMCs, obtained 15 days after the yellow fever booster vaccination. These receptors were taken from a man aged 30 to 45 who received the YFV17D yellow fever vaccine. Each CDR3 is given with its conserved first and last residue. D genes are given only for firm matches. The listing skips clone size in some rows; elsewhere it reads once, few, many or a size class.

v_gene,abundance,d_gene,j_gene,CDR3nt,CDR3aa
TRBV11-2,NA,NA,TRBJ1-5,TGTGCCAGCAGCGCGACCGGCGGACAGCCCCAGCATTTT,CASSATGGQPQHF
TRBV7-2,few,NA,TRBJ2-1,TGTGCCAGCAGCGCCAGTGTCGGAGCGGCCAATGAGCAGTTCTTC,CASSASVGAANEQFF
TRBV29-1,NA,NA,TRBJ2-5,TGCAGCGTTGATAGCGGCCCATCGGAGACCCAGTACTTC,CSVDSGPSETQYF
TRBV18,few,NA,TRBJ2-7,TGTGCCAGCTCACCACCCGGACAGTTAGTCCACGAGCAGTACTTC,CASSPPGQLVHEQYF
TRBV5-4,once,NA,TRBJ2-3,TGTGCCAGCAGCTCGGCCCGGGATCCAGATACGCAGTATTTT,CASSSARDPDTQYF
TRBV7-2,NA,NA,TRBJ2-7,TGTGCCAGCACCATATCAGGCCTCTACGAGCAGTACTTC,CASTISGLYEQYF
TRBV5-6,NA,NA,TRBJ2-7,TGTGCCAGCAGCACGGGCCTAGGAACTATCTACGAGCAGTACTTC,CASSTGLGTIYEQYF
TRBV30,NA,NA,TRBJ2-1,TGTGCCTGGAGAGGATGGATAGACTACAATGAGCAGTTCTTC,CAWRGWIDYNEQFF
TRBV20-1,NA,NA,TRBJ2-5,TGCAGTGCTCCGTCCAGCGGAGAGACCCAGTACTTC,CSAPSSGETQYF
TRBV7-6,NA,TRBD1,TRBJ2-7,TGTGCCAGCAGCTTTAAAAGTGGGACAGGGGATGCCTACGAGCAGTACTTC,CASSFKSGTGDAYEQYF
TRBV7-8,few,TRBD2,TRBJ2-5,TGTGCCAGCAGCTTACCCGGGACTAGCGGGAAAGAGACCCAGTACTTC,CASSLPGTSGKETQYF
TRBV10-2,NA,TRBD2,TRBJ2-3,TGCGCCAGCAGTGAGCCAGCGGGAGGGTTGACAGATACGCAGTATTTT,CASSEPAGGLTDTQYF
TRBV29-1,few,NA,TRBJ2-5,TGCAGCGTCCGCACCCCCGCCAAGGGAGCGGAGACCCAGTACTTC,CSVRTPAKGAETQYF
TRBV21-1,NA,NA,TRBJ2-7,TGTGCCAGCAGCAAAGGCAGGGGTAACGAGCAGTACTTC,CASSKGRGNEQYF
TRBV4-2,NA,NA,TRBJ1-2,TGTGCCAGCAGCCCGGACGGAGTCAACTATGGCTACACCTTC,CASSPDGVNYGYTF
TRBV20-1,NA,NA,TRBJ2-4,TGCAGTGCAAGGAACAACATTCAGTACTTC,CSARNNIQYF
TRBV24-1,NA,NA,TRBJ1-2,TGTGCCACCAGTAGGGCAGGCTATGGCTACACCTTC,CATSRAGYGYTF
TRBV5-4,few,NA,TRBJ2-7,TGTGCCAGCAGCTTGGCGGCCGAGCAGTACTTC,CASSLAAEQYF
TRBV5-1,NA,NA,TRBJ2-7,TGCGCCAGCAGCCCCCAGGGCGGGTCGGGCGAGCAGTACTTC,CASSPQGGSGEQYF
TRBV30,few,TRBD2,TRBJ2-7,TGTGCCTGGAGTGACGGACTAGCGTACAGCTCCTACGAGCAGTACTTC,CAWSDGLAYSSYEQYF
TRBV7-9,NA,NA,TRBJ1-5,TGTGCCAGCAGTCTATATCCCGGGGAGGGGGATCAGCCCCAGCATTTT,CASSLYPGEGDQPQHF
TRBV11-2,NA,TRBD2,TRBJ2-1,TGTGCCAGCAGTTCCCCCTCTAGCGGGAGGGCCCGGAATGAGCAGTTCTTC,CASSSPSSGRARNEQFF
TRBV28,few,NA,TRBJ1-5,TGTGCCAGCACGACCGGGGTGGGGGTCAATCAGCCCCAGCATTTT,CASTTGVGVNQPQHF
TRBV19,NA,NA,TRBJ2-2,TGTGCCAGTAGTACCCAAGCGGGTAGGGCCGGGGAGCTGTTTTTT,CASSTQAGRAGELFF